This is a list of T cell receptor beta chains from one sample in a study of T-cell reconstitution after alpha-beta-depleted transplantation in children. MiXCR, applied by TCRdb to the PCR reads, yields one record per CDR3 protein. Here the sample spans 700,000 or so distinct CDR3 sequences, 13% being singletons. Source: PBMCs, taken before TCRalphabeta/CD19-depleted stem cell transplant. These receptors all stem from a girl between 2 and 10 years old with congenital amegakaryocytic thrombocytopenia, due to receive a stem cell transplant. Both conserved end residues are trimmed from each CDR3.

v_call cdr3_length cdr3_aa
TRBV20-1 16 SARGLAGGQSSYNEQF
TRBV11-3 19 ASSSLSRLAGVSTDTDTQY
TRBV2 13 ASTQSTYGDQPQH
TRBV6-6 11 ASSPTRAGELF
TRBV15 11 ATSRDWSQPQH
TRBV12-3/TRBV12-4 12 ASSSGGSVYGYT
TRBV5-1 12 ASSADYGTDTQY
TRBV20-1 12 SASSPQINTEAF
TRBV20-1 11 SARRRSNEKLF
TRBV20-1 14 SARFLLAGRGNEQF
TRBV5-1 12 ASSLSPTRYEQY
TRBV3-1 13 ASSPRFGPENIQY
TRBV20-1 11 SVLDYYINEQF
TRBV20-1 10 SARVHQETQY
TRBV20-1 15 SARGIDRRGTSDEQY
TRBV20-1 11 SARVSTTGELF
TRBV5-1 13 ASSARDREPNEQF
TRBV5-1 14 ASSVTSGSLGETQY
TRBV5-1 14 ASSLLVGLHYNEQF
TRBV7-9 12 ASSSLIRARELF
TRBV11-2 11 ASSQARANEQF
TRBV6-1 13 ASKQGSHLNTEAF
TRBV5-1 11 ASRKGQRDTQY
TRBV5-6 12 ASSLVAGRWGYT
TRBV7-3 12 ASSLFVGSGELF
TRBV20-1 12 SARSTSGRNEQF
TRBV5-1 11 ASTTSGSDTQY
TRBV5-1 16 ASSLLAGGGVGYNEQF
TRBV5-1 12 ASSLTGFDQPQH
TRBV12-3/TRBV12-4 10 ASQDGRDTQY
TRBV19 14 ASSPGTGTTKNIQY
TRBV5-1 15 ASTLGLAGSNTGELF
TRBV29-1 10 SVRIGQETQY
TRBV10-3 11 ASRGGTEVLLS
TRBV7-9 7 ASDREAF
TRBV20-1 14 SSSDGRRYPYNEQF
TRBV20-1 12 SAIPGASNQPQH
TRBV5-1 11 ASSLGDYNEQF
TRBV7-8 17 ASSSALRGWSYSNQPQH
TRBV29-1 11 SVESGRTDTQY
TRBV2 13 ASRMGIANTGELF
TRBV7-2 11 ASSSRGSDTQY
TRBV3-1 12 ASSQGQGRYEQY
TRBV5-4 12 ASSSGQWEETQY
TRBV20-1 15 STRPPGQGRGYYGYT
TRBV5-1 12 ASSPETGPAEAF
TRBV11-2 10 ASSHLGGELF
TRBV20-1 14 SARDLMASSYNEQF
TRBV20-1 13 SAPRLAGGSGELF
TRBV7-9 14 ASSPTSGSVTDTQY
TRBV18 12 ASSPQGGGEKLF
TRBV5-1 14 ASSLSGGQGDSPLH
TRBV5-5 14 ASRPETSGRPNEQF
TRBV2 13 ASEPYPDSGVGYT